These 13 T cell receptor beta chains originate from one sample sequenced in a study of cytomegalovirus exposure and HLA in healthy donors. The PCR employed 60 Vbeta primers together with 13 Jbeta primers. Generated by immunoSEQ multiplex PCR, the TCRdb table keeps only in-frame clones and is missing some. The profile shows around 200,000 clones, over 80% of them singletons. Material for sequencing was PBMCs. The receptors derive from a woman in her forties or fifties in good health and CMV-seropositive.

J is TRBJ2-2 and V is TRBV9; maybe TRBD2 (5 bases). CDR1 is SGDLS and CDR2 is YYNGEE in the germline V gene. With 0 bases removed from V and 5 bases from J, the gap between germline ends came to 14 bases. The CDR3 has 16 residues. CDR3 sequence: CASSVGNSWRTGELFF. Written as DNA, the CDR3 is TGTGCCAGCAGCGTAGGGAATAGCTGGAGGACCGGGGAGCTGTTTTTT. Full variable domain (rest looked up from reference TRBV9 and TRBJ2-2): DSGVTQTPKHLITATGQRVTLRCSPRSGDLSVYWYQQSLDQGLQFLIQYYNGEERAKGNILERFSAQQFPDLHSELNLSSLELGDSALYFCASSVGNSWRTGELFFGEGSRLTVL.

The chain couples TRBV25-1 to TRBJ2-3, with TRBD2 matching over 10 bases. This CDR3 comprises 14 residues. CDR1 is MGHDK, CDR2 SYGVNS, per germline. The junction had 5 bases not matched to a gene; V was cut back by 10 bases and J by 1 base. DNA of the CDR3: TGTGCCACCCAAGGGACTAGCGGCACAGATACGCAGTATTTT. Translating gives CATQGTSGTDTQYF.

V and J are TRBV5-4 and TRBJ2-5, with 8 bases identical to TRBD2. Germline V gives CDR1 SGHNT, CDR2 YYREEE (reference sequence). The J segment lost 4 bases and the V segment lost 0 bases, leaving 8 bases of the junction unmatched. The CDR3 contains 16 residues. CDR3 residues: CASSLDRRGGLETQYF. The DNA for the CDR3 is TGTGCCAGCAGCTTGGATCGTCGCGGGGGGTTAGAGACCCAGTACTTC.

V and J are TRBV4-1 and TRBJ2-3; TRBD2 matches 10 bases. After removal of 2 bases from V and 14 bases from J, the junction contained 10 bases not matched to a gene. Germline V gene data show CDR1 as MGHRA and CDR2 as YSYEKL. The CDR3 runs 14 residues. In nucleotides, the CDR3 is TGCGCCAGCAGCCAATCTGGGACTAGCGCGCCTCGGTATTTT. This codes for CASSQSGTSAPRYF.

The CDR3 DNA reads as TGTGCCTGGAGCCAGTTTACAGATACGCAGTATTTT. Protein: CAWSQFTDTQYF. The V and J genes are TRBV30 and TRBJ2-3; D is unclear. CDR1 GTSNPN and CDR2 SVGIG come from the germline V gene (reference sequence). The length of the CDR3 is 12 residues. V lost 3 bases and J lost 3, with 7 bases in between.

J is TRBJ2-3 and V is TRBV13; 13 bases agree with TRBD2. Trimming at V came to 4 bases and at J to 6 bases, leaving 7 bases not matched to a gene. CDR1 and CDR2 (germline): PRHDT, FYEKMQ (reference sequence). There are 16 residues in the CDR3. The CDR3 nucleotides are TGTGCCAGCAGCTCGACTAGCGGGGGGCGGGGGGATACGCAGTATTTT. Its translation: CASSSTSGGRGDTQYF.

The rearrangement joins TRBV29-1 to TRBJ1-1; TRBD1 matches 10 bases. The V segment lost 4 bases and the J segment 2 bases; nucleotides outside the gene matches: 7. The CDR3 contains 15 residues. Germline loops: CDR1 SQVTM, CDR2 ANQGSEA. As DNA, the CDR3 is TGCAGCGTTGTAGGACAGGGGGGATATAACACTGAAGCTTTCTTT. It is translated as CSVVGQGGYNTEAFF.

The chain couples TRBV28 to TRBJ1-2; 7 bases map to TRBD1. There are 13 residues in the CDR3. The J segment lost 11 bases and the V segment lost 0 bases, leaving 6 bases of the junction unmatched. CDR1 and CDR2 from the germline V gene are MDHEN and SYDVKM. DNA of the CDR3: TGTGCCAGCAGTTTATGGGGGACAGAGCAGTACACCTTC. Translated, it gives CASSLWGTEQYTF.

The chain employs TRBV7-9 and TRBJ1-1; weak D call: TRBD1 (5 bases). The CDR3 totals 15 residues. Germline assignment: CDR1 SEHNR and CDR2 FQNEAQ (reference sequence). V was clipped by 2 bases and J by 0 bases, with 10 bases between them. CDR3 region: CASSLRRQLNTEAFF. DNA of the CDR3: TGTGCCAGCAGCTTACGCCGACAGTTGAACACTGAAGCTTTCTTT.

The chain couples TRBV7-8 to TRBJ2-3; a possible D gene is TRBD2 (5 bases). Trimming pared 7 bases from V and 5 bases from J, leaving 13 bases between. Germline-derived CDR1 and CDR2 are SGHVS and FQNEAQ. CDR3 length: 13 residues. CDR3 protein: CASTQDGEDTQYF. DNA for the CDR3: TGTGCCAGCACCCAGGACGGGGAAGATACGCAGTATTTT.

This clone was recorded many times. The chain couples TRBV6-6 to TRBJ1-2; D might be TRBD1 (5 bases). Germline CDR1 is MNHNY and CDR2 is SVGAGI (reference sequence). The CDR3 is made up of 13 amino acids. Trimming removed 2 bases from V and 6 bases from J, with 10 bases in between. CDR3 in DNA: TGTGCCAGCAGTTACGGGGGAGGGAATGGCTACACCTTC. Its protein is CASSYGGGNGYTF.

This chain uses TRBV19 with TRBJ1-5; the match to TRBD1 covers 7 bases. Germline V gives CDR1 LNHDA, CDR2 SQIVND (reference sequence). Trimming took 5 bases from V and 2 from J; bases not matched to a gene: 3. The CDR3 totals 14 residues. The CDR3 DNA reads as TGTGCCAGTAGTCAAGGACAGGGCAATCAGCCCCAGCATTTT. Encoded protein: CASSQGQGNQPQHF.

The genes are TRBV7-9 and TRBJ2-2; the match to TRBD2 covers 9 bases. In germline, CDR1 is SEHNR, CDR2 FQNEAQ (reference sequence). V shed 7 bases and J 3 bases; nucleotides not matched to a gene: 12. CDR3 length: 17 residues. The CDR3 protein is CASTHGGGGVDTGELFF. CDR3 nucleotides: TGTGCCAGCACCCATGGAGGCGGGGGGGTGGACACCGGGGAGCTGTTTTTT.